This T cell receptor beta chain was identified during a study of vaccination and CD4 T cells after COVID-19. The Oncomine TCR Beta short-read assay generated sequence data from the DNA of cultured CD4+ T cells. TCRdb itself ran the PCR reads through MiXCR, one entry per CDR3 protein. The table has about 11,000 distinct CDR3 sequences, approximately 60% seen once. The sample's treatment: approximately nine-day PBMC culture with coronavirus spike peptide pools or control peptides (ViraFEST assay). ViraFEST expanded antigen-specific T cells with peptide pools, then sequenced TCRs. With fresh IL-2 medium, half the medium was replaced on days 3 and 7. V lost 6 bases and J 8 bases, leaving 14 bases between the germline ends. Germline V gene data show CDR1 as DFQATT and CDR2 as SNEGSKA (reference sequence). CDR3 length: 12 residues. Of note for this clonotype: As yet, its antigen is unknown.

This receptor was identified in a human donor who had recovered from COVID-19. Sequences were obtained from CD4+ T cells from blood, cultured in vitro. The rearrangement joins TRBV20-1 to TRBJ1-3; D gene unclear. CDR3 DNA: TGCAGTGCGGCCGAAACGGGAGACACCATATATTTT. It specifies CSAAETGDTIYF.